These 4 T cell receptor beta chains share one sample of origin, sequenced in a study of blood T cell repertoires in COVID-19. The protocol was immunoSEQ multiplex PCR, while the TCRdb copy is restricted to in-frame clones and leaves out a portion. This sample has 35,000 to 50,000 clones, with about 85% found just once. The sequencing sample was made of peripheral blood. The source is a human donor in a cohort sampled during active COVID-19.

The chain couples TRBV7-3 to TRBJ2-2, with 8 bases that match TRBD2. Trimming at V came to 2 bases and at J to 0 bases, leaving 2 bases not matched to a gene. The germline V gene has CDR1 SGHTA and CDR2 FQGTGA. There are 16 residues in the CDR3. CDR3 protein: CASSLQAGANTGELFF. The CDR3 bases are TGTGCCAGCAGCTTACAAGCGGGGGCGAACACCGGGGAGCTGTTTTTT.

This clone was detected a few times. The chain joins TRBV19 to TRBJ1-1, with D unclear. This CDR3 region has 13 residues. The V and J ends lost 1 base and 8 bases respectively, with 11 bases between them. In germline, CDR1 is LNHDA, CDR2 SQIVND (reference sequence). This CDR3 is CASSIVSGSEAFF. The CDR3 DNA sequence: TGTGCCAGTAGTATAGTCTCGGGGTCGGAAGCTTTCTTT.

The J gene is TRBJ2-3, the V gene TRBV2, with 7 positions matching TRBD2. V gave up 8 bases and J gave up 7 bases; unmatched junction bases: 12. The CDR3 runs to 14 residues. Germline values: CDR1 SNHLY, CDR2 FYNNEI. DNA for the CDR3: TGTGCCAGCGGAGGGGAGCGGGGTAGAAATACGCAGTATTTT. It codes for CASGGERGRNTQYF.

J is TRBJ2-1 and V is TRBV2; 8 bases map to TRBD2. Germline V gene lookup returns CDR1 SNHLY and CDR2 FYNNEI. J was trimmed by 2 bases and V by 1 base; bases with no gene match: 1. The CDR3 runs to 15 residues. The DNA of the CDR3 is TGTGCCAGCAGTGAAGGGCGGGGGGCCTACAATGAGCAGTTCTTC. This encodes CASSEGRGAYNEQFF.